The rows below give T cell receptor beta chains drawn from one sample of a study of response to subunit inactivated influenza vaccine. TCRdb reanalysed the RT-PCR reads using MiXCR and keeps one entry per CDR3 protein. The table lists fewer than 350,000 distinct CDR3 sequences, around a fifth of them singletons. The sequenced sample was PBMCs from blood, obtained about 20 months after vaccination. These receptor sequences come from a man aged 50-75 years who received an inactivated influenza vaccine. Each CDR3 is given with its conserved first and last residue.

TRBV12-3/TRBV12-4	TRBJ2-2	CASLGPSNTGELFF
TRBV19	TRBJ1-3	CASSPQQGNTIYF
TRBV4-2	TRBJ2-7	CASSQDGLANSYEQYF
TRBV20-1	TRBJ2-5	CSAEGTSGSVGETQYF
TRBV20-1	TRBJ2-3	CSAPRTGSLTDTQYF
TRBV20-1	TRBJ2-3	CSALTSGGTDTQYF
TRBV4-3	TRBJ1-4	CASSQDPPGNEKLFF
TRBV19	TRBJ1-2	CASSSGQGSFGYTF
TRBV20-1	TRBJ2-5	CSASVATQYF
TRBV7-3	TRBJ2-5	CASSRTKEETQYF
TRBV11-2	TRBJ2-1	CASSLDSGTSSYNEQFF
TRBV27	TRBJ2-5	CASMSLARLETQYF
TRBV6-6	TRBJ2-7	CASSPLRYEQYF
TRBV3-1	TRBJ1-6	CASSPDLGPNSPLHF
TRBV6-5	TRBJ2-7	CASSYSRSAYEQYF
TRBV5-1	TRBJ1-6	CASSPTVTGNSPLHF
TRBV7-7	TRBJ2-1	CASSPRDRQGPSGHNEQFF
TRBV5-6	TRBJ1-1	CASSFRTEAFF
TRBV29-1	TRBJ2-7	CSVGRQGESYEQYF
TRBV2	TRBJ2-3	CASRSRLADDSLTDTQYF
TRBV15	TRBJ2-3	CATSKGLAGAGADTQYF
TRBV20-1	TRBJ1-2	CSASPGQGGYGYTF
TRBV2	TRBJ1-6	CASIGTLDSPLHF
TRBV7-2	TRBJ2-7	CASSSSRLAGAQYF
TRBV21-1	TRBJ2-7	CASSATGDSYCHEQYF
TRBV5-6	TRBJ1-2	CASSLVFSQKSSTYGYTF
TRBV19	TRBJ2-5	CASSTSSLAGGPVETQYF
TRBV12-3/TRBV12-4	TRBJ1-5	CASSFAAGQPQHF